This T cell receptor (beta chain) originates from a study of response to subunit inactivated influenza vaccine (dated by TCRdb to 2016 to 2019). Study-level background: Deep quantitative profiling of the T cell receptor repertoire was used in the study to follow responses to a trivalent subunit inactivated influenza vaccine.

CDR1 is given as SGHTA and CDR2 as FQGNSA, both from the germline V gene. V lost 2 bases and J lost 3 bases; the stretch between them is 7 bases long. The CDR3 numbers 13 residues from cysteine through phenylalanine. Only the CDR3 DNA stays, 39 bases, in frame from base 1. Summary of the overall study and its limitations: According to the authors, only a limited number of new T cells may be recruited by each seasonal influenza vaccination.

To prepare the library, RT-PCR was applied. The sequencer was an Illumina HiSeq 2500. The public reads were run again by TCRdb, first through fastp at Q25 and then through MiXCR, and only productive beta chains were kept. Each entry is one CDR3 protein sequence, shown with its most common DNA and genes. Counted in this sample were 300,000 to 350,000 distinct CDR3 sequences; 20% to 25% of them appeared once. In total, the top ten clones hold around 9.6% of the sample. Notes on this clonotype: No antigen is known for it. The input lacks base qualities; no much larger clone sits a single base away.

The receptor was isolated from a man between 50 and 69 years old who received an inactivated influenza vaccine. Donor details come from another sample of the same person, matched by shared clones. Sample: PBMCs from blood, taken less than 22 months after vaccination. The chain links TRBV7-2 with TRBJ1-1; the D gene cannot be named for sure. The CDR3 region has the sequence CASSLSLDTEAFF. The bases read TGTGCCAGCAGCTTATCGTTGGACACTGAAGCTTTCTTT.